This T cell receptor (beta chain) is from a study of blood T cell repertoires in COVID-19. Measured with immunoSEQ multiplex PCR; TCRdb has only the in-frame clones, and not every one. In the table there are fewer than 110,000 clones, approximately 88% of which are singletons. J lost 8 bases, V lost 5 bases, and 9 bases had no gene match. The CDR3 has 14 amino acids. Germline assignment: CDR1 MDHEN and CDR2 SYDVKM. The specimen was peripheral blood. The V call is TRBV28, the J call TRBJ2-1; TRBD2 agrees at 7 bases. The receptor's source is a man between 45 and 60 years old with active or convalescent COVID-19. CDR3 bases: TGTGCCAGCAGTCCCGGGACTACGTACCATGAGCAGTTCTTC. Translating gives CASSPGTTYHEQFF.